This TCR beta chain comes out of a study of a mutant IDH1 vaccine in newly diagnosed glioma. Study-wide context: Vaccinations, eight in total, occurred in weeks 1, 3, 5, 7, 11, 15, 19, 23. Beginning 4-6 weeks after radiotherapy alone, or with temozolomide cycles, vaccination took place. Standard pretreatment was either radiotherapy, temozolomide, or, for most, radiochemotherapy with temozolomide. Study-level points and caveats: It was approximately 92% of patients that developed vaccine-induced immune responses.

The sample's time point: week 23, last vaccination. Each vaccine dose was 300 ug of mutant IDH1 20-mer peptide, with topical imiquimod. Trimming pared 11 bases from V and 2 bases from J, leaving 21 bases between. Germline CDR1 SNHLY, CDR2 FYNNEI. CDR3 length: 16 residues. This clone appeared a single time. The antigen remains undetermined. The data were produced by immunoSEQ multiplex PCR, yet TCRdb's version contains in-frame clones alone and is incomplete. The sample carries tens of thousands of clones, roughly 85% recorded once. The sequence derives from a young man with glioma. Some clones in this sample may be carry-over from other donors' samples. The chain couples TRBV2 to TRBJ2-2, with D perhaps matching TRBD1 (5 bases). The input for sequencing was PBMCs, taken from a glioma patient whose treatment included an IDH1 peptide vaccine. The CDR3 loop is CARPGSSRENTGELFF. CDR3 sequence (DNA): TGTGCCCGACCTGGGTCGAGCAGGGAAAACACCGGGGAGCTGTTTTTT.